Each of the 26 T cell receptor beta chains below was sequenced from the same sample in a study of human T cells and chemical hapten exposure. The template was total RNA from unfractionated whole blood. TCRdb re-called the 5' RACE reads with MiXCR, one entry per CDR3 protein. The sample contains about 120,000 distinct CDR3 sequences, 19% of which appear only once. These receptors originate from a human donor in good health.

This clonotype has only a few counts. The rearrangement joins TRBV4-1 to TRBJ2-7; a possible D gene is TRBD2 (5 bases). The germline gives CDR1 MGHRA, CDR2 YSYEKL. V was pared by 3 bases and J by 0 bases, with 15 bases between. There are 16 residues in the CDR3. The CDR3 sequence: CASSHVLTGSSYEQYF. CDR3 in DNA: TGCGCCAGCAGCCATGTCCTGACTGGGAGCTCCTACGAGCAGTACTTC.

The rearrangement uses TRBV4-1 and TRBJ2-5, with unresolved D. From germline, CDR1 is MGHRA and CDR2 YSYEKL. Trimming took off 4 bases at V and 3 bases at J, with 15 bases between the two ends. This CDR3 spans 15 amino acids. CDR3: CASSPRVAAEETQYF. CDR3 bases: TGCGCCAGCAGCCCTCGTGTGGCCGCAGAAGAGACCCAGTACTTC.

The chain is built from TRBV12-3 or TRBV12-4 and TRBJ2-7; perhaps TRBD1 as D (5 bases). The CDR3 runs 15 residues. The V end was cut by 1 base, the J end by 0 bases, with 10 bases between. CDR3 DNA: TGTGCCAGCAGTTTAGACAGGACACCCTCCTACGAGCAGTACTTC. Translated, it gives CASSLDRTPSYEQYF.

This clonotype was seen a handful of times. V usage is TRBV9 and J usage is TRBJ2-1; TRBD2 aligns across 8 bases. The CDR3 is 16 residues long. Looked up from germline, CDR1 is SGDLS and CDR2 is YYNGEE. V lost 4 bases, J lost 2 bases, and 8 bases stayed unmatched. The CDR3 DNA reads TGTGCCAGCAGCCCATCGATAGCGGGACCCTACAATGAGCAGTTCTTC. It yields the protein CASSPSIAGPYNEQFF.

This chain connects TRBV12-3 or TRBV12-4 to TRBJ1-4; D may be TRBD1 (5 bases). Between the trimmed V and J ends, which lost 5 bases and 11 bases, there was a span of 18 bases. The CDR3 loop spans 14 amino acids. CDR3 sequence reads: CASSLRDAGGKLFF. The CDR3 nucleotides read TGTGCCAGCAGTCTGAGGGACGCCGGGGGGAAACTGTTTTTT.

This clonotype has just one count. The junction departs from the called germline gene at one end, perhaps through a read error. The chain employs TRBV7-7 and TRBJ2-3; 14 bases align to TRBD2. This CDR3 is built from 15 residues. Germline V lookup: CDR1 SSHAT, CDR2 FNYEAQ (reference sequence). The CDR3 sequence is CASSRGLAGADTQYF. For the CDR3, the DNA is TGTGCTAGCAGCCGGGGACTAGCGGGAGCCGATACGCAGTATTTT.

In its sample, this clonotype was seen a few times. The CDR3 protein is CSASFLAGGPNTQYF. The CDR3 DNA reads as TGCAGTGCTTCTTTCCTAGCGGGAGGGCCAAATACGCAGTATTTT. This chain links TRBV20-1 with TRBJ2-3, with 12 bases lining up with TRBD2. Losses at the gene ends were 5 bases for V and 7 bases for J; bases not matched to a gene: 10. Germline V gene lookup returns CDR1 DFQATT and CDR2 SNEGSKA (reference sequence). The CDR3 is 15 amino acids.

This clonotype has more than one count but fewer than ten. V gene TRBV29-1 combines with J gene TRBJ2-2, with unresolved D. V was trimmed by 4 bases and J by 0 bases, leaving 9 bases between them. Germline-derived CDR1 and CDR2 are SQVTM and ANQGSEA. The length of the CDR3 is 14 residues. The CDR3 nucleotides are TGCAGCGTTGCCAATATCGCGAACACCGGGGAGCTGTTTTTT. Protein product: CSVANIANTGELFF.

This clonotype showed up just a few times. This sequence joins TRBV3-1 and TRBJ2-6; 9 nucleotides match TRBD1. Germline CDR1 LGHDT, CDR2 YNNKEL (reference sequence). The CDR3 consists of 16 residues. Germline trimming cut 4 bases from V and 2 bases from J; bases unmatched to any gene: 3. The CDR3 region is CASSPGQGAGANVLTF. CDR3 nucleotide sequence: TGTGCCAGCAGCCCGGGACAGGGAGCTGGGGCCAACGTCCTGACTTTC.

This clonotype was counted between two and nine times. The chain links TRBV6-5 to TRBJ2-2; the D call may be TRBD1 or TRBD2 (5 bases each). The V end lost 2 bases, the J end lost 0 bases, and 13 bases lay between the germline ends. The CDR3 totals 17 residues. Germline V gives CDR1 MNHEY, CDR2 SVGAGI. CDR3 protein: CASSYPPGRANTGELFF. As DNA, the CDR3 is TGTGCCAGCAGTTACCCGCCGGGACGGGCGAACACCGGGGAGCTGTTTTTT.

This clonotype was picked up a small number of times. V usage is TRBV29-1 and J usage is TRBJ2-1, with 8 bases matching TRBD2. Germline V gene data show CDR1 as SQVTM and CDR2 as ANQGSEA. There are 20 residues in the CDR3. V trimming: 6 bases; J trimming: 0 bases; junction bases outside the gene matches: 22. CDR3 region: CSVTNRDHGAGGTSYNEQFF. DNA of the CDR3: TGCAGCGTGACAAACCGGGACCACGGGGCGGGAGGAACCTCCTACAATGAGCAGTTCTTC.

This clonotype has only a few counts. The chain uses TRBV3-1 and TRBJ2-7; 9 bases align to TRBD1. The germline V gene has CDR1 LGHDT and CDR2 YNNKEL (reference sequence). The V and J ends lost 4 bases and 0 bases, in that order; junction bases with no gene match: 7. The CDR3 contains 16 residues. CDR3 sequence: CASSPYGQGTSYEQYF. CDR3 coding DNA: TGTGCCAGCAGCCCGTACGGACAGGGGACCTCCTACGAGCAGTACTTC.

This clonotype was counted once. This chain links TRBV29-1 with TRBJ2-5, with 8 nucleotides matching TRBD2. In germline, CDR1 is SQVTM, CDR2 ANQGSEA. Unmatched junction bases numbered 12, after V lost 8 bases and J lost 4 bases. This CDR3 contains 14 residues. Written as DNA, the CDR3 is TGCAGCTCAATAGCGGGATATTGGGGAGAGACCCAGTACTTC. Protein product: CSSIAGYWGETQYF. Full variable domain (rest looked up from reference TRBV29-1 and TRBJ2-5): SAVISQKPSRDICQRGTSLTIQCQVDSQVTMMFWYRQQPGQSLTLIATANQGSEATYESGFVIDKFPISRPNLTFSTLTVSNMSPEDSSIYLCSSIAGYWGETQYFGPGTRLLVL.

The genes are TRBV9 and TRBJ1-3; D gene ambiguous. The CDR3 length is 15 residues. Trimming shortened V by 3 bases and J by 8 bases, and 18 bases separated the two germline ends. Germline CDR1 is SGDLS and CDR2 is YYNGEE. CDR3 loop: CASSARSTSGDTIYF. In DNA, the CDR3 is TGTGCCAGCAGCGCTCGGTCCACCTCAGGCGACACCATATATTTT.

This clonotype was counted a few times. The J gene is TRBJ1-2, the V gene TRBV7-2; D is possibly TRBD1 (5 bases). Trimming took 5 bases from V and 2 from J, leaving 9 bases between them. The CDR3 is 13 amino acids. Germline-derived CDR1 and CDR2 are SGHTA and FQGNSA. CDR3 nucleotides: TGTGCCAGCAGCATATGGGGCAACTATGGCTACACCTTC. It is translated as CASSIWGNYGYTF.

J is TRBJ2-1 and V is TRBV5-4; the D gene could be TRBD1 or TRBD2 (5 bases each). V shed 4 bases and J shed 10 bases, with 18 bases lying between them. CDR3 size: 14 residues. Per the germline V gene, CDR1 is SGHNT and CDR2 is YYREEE (reference sequence). The CDR3 is CASSPHSGAREQFF. CDR3 nucleotides: TGTGCCAGCAGCCCTCACTCCGGGGCAAGAGAGCAGTTCTTC.

V usage is TRBV28 and J usage is TRBJ2-7; TRBD1 matches at 8 bases. Germline V CDR1 and CDR2: MDHEN, SYDVKM. This CDR3 region has 14 residues. The J segment lost 2 bases and the V segment lost 7 bases, leaving 7 bases of the junction unmatched. The CDR3 loop reads CASTDGTGPYEQYF. DNA of the CDR3: TGTGCCAGCACCGACGGGACAGGACCCTACGAGCAGTACTTC.

This clonotype was observed many times. This chain joins TRBV29-1 and TRBJ2-7, with TRBD2 as a possible D gene (5 bases). Germline CDR1 reads SQVTM; CDR2 reads ANQGSEA. The CDR3 has 13 residues. Trimming left V 5 bases short and J 3 bases short, with 14 bases between. The CDR3 protein is CSVRERTNYEQYF. CDR3 in DNA: TGCAGCGTTAGGGAGAGAACCAACTACGAGCAGTACTTC.

This rearrangement joins TRBV20-1 to TRBJ2-1; 8 nucleotides match TRBD2. Germline V CDR1 and CDR2: DFQATT, SNEGSKA (reference sequence). The CDR3 spans 15 residues. J was trimmed by 8 bases and V by 0 bases; bases with no gene match: 9. In DNA form, the CDR3 reads TGCAGTGCTAGAGATCCGGGACTAGGTAATGATGAGCAGTTCTTC. Translating gives CSARDPGLGNDEQFF.

This clonotype turned up a few times. This chain joins TRBV28 and TRBJ1-5; 8 bases fit TRBD1. The junction had 7 bases not matched to a gene; V was cut back by 4 bases and J by 8 bases. Germline lookup yields CDR1 MDHEN and CDR2 SYDVKM. The CDR3 contains 14 residues. The CDR3 DNA is TGTGCCAGCAGTTCAGGACAGGGCTGGGAGCCCCAGCATTTT. Translated: CASSSGQGWEPQHF. The full variable domain, with the rest looked up from reference TRBV28 and TRBJ1-5, is DVKVTQSSRYLVKRTGEKVFLECVQDMDHENMFWYRQDPGLGLRLIYFSYDVKMKEKGDIPEGYSVSREKKERFSLILESASTNQTSMYLCASSSGQGWEPQHFGDGTRLSIL.

The chain joins TRBV12-3 or TRBV12-4 to TRBJ2-1; D might be TRBD1 (5 bases). Trimming removed 2 bases at V and 9 bases at J, with 8 bases between. This CDR3 contains 12 residues. The CDR3 protein is CASSLLGVEQFF. Here the CDR3 DNA reads TGTGCCAGCAGTTTATTAGGGGTTGAGCAGTTCTTC.

This chain connects TRBV6-5 to TRBJ2-5, with D possibly called TRBD1 or TRBD2 (5 bases each). V lost 0 bases, J lost 4 bases, and 12 bases lay in between. There are 15 residues in the CDR3. CDR1 and CDR2 (germline): MNHEY, SVGAGI. CDR3 nucleotides: TGTGCCAGCAGTTACTCGACAGCGGTGATAGAGACCCAGTACTTC. Residues: CASSYSTAVIETQYF.

The chain is built from TRBV4-2 and TRBJ2-1, with D perhaps TRBD1 (5 bases). V shed 4 bases and J shed 7 bases, with 20 bases lying between them. This CDR3 spans 16 amino acids. Looked up from germline, CDR1 is LGHNA and CDR2 is YNFKEQ. The CDR3 is CASSLLTVLGTNEQFF. CDR3 bases: TGTGCCAGCAGCCTTCTGACAGTTCTCGGCACGAATGAGCAGTTCTTC.

This clonotype was found a few times. This rearrangement joins TRBV20-1 to TRBJ2-7; TRBD1 agrees at 9 bases. The germline CDR1 and CDR2 sequences are DFQATT and SNEGSKA (reference sequence). J was trimmed by 1 base and V by 2 bases; bases with no gene match: 9. The CDR3 loop spans 16 amino acids. The CDR3, as DNA: TGCAGTGCTAGACCGCAGGGACAGGGATTTTCCTACGAGCAGTACTTC. Protein product: CSARPQGQGFSYEQYF.

There are a few counts of this clonotype. V is TRBV24-1 and J is TRBJ2-3, with no clear D. The CDR3 has 14 residues. The V gene's germline CDR1 is KGHDR and CDR2 SFDVKD. Trimming pared 9 bases from V and 0 bases from J, leaving 12 bases between. In DNA form, the CDR3 reads TGTGCCACCCGTGCGGATACTAGCACAGATACGCAGTATTTT. This gives the protein CATRADTSTDTQYF.

This clonotype was counted a single time. The chain joins TRBV27 to TRBJ1-1; D is unclear. The germline V gene has CDR1 MNHEY and CDR2 SMNVEV (reference sequence). Trimming stripped 6 bases from V and 1 base from J, with 9 bases between. The CDR3 sequence is 13 residues long. CDR3: CASSHGGNTEAFF. Written as DNA, the CDR3 is TGTGCCAGCAGCCATGGAGGGAACACTGAAGCTTTCTTT.